This TCR beta chain was found in a study of T cell changes during pregnancy in multiple sclerosis. Assay: immunoSEQ multiplex PCR; the TCRdb copy retains only in-frame clones and omits some. The table has about 44,000 clones, around 90% seen once. The trim removed 5 bases at V and 0 bases at J, leaving 6 bases unmatched. Germline loops: CDR1 SGHVS, CDR2 FNYEAQ. The CDR3 consists of 16 residues. The starting material was CD4+ T cells from peripheral blood mononuclear cells, obtained in the third trimester of pregnancy. The clonotype was recovered from a female donor with multiple sclerosis, enrolled in a pregnancy study. The chain employs TRBV7-6 and TRBJ2-2; 7 bases line up with TRBD2. CDR3: CASSDVAGPNTGELFF. CDR3 coding DNA: TGTGCCAGCAGCGACGTAGCGGGCCCGAACACCGGGGAGCTGTTTTTT.